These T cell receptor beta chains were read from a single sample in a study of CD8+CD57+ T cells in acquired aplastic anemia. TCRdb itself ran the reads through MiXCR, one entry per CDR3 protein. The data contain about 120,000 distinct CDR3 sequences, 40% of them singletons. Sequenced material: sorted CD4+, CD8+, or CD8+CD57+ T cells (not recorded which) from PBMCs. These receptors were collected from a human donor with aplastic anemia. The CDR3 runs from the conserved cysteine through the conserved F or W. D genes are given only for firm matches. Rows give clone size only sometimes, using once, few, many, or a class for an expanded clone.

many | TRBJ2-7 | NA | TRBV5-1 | TGCGCCAGCAGCTTGATTGAGGGAAACGAGCAGTACTTC | CASSLIEGNEQYF
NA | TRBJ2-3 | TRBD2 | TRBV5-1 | TGCGCCAGCAGCTGGGGACTAGCGGGGGGGATCACAGATACGCAGTATTTT | CASSWGLAGGITDTQYF
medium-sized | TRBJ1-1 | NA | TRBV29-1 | TGCAGCGTTGGGACTGAAGCTTTCTTT | CSVGTEAFF
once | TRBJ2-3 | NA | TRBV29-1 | TGCAGCGTTGAGGGACGCAACACAGATACGCAGTATTTT | CSVEGRNTDTQYF
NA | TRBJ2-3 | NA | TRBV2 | TGTGCCAGCAGTGGGGCTAGTTGGAGCACAGATACGCAGTATTTT | CASSGASWSTDTQYF
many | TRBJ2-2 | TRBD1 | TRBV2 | TGTGCCAGCAGGGGGACAGGGAACACCGGGGAGCTGTTTTTT | CASRGTGNTGELFF
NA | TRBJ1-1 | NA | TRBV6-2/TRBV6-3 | TGTGCCAGCAGTTACCCAGGGGCGTTCTTCCGGGACACTGAAGCTTTCTTT | CASSYPGAFFRDTEAFF
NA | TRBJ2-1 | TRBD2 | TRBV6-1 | TGTGCCAGCAGCCCGACTAGCGGGGGGACCTACAATGAGCAGTTCTTC | CASSPTSGGTYNEQFF
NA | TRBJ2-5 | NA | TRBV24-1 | TGTGCCACCAGTCCTGAGCCGGGCCGGGGAGAGACCCAGTACTTC | CATSPEPGRGETQYF
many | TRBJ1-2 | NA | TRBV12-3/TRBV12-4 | TGTGCCAGCACCCACGCTGCAGGGACCTATGGCTACACCTTC | CASTHAAGTYGYTF
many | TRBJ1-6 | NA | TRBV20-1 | TGCAGTGCGAGGTTTGGGGGCCGGGATAATTCACCCCTCCACTTT | CSARFGGRDNSPLHF
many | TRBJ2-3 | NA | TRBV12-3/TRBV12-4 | TGTGCCAGCAGCTTGTCCCCGGATACGCAGTATTTT | CASSLSPDTQYF
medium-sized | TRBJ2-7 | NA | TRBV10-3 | TGTGCCATCAGTGAGTCAAGGGAGCGAGTGAAGCAGTACTTC | CAISESRERVKQYF
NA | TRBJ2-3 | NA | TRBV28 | TGTGCCAGCAGTTTTGGGGGGCCGACAGATACGCAGTATTTT | CASSFGGPTDTQYF
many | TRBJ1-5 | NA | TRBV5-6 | TGTGCCAGCAGCTTTTTGGGCAACGGATGGTATAGCAATCAGCCCCAGCATTTT | CASSFLGNGWYSNQPQHF
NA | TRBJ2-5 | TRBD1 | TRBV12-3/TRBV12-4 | TGTGCCAGCAGCTCCGGGACAGGGAAAGAGACCCAGTACTTC | CASSSGTGKETQYF
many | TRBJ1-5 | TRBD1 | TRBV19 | TGTGCCAGTAGTGCCCGGGACAGCAGCAATCAGCCCCAGCATTTT | CASSARDSSNQPQHF
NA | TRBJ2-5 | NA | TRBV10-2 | TGCGCCAGGGTCGGGGGGCCCGGGGAGCAAGAGACCCAGTACTTC | CARVGGPGEQETQYF
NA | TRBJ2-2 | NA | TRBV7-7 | TGTGCTAGCAGCTCCACAGGGAGGTACACCGGGGAGCTGTTTTTT | CASSSTGRYTGELFF
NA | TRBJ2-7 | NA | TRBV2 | TGTGCCAGCAGCCCGTGGTGGACGGGAGCCTACGAGCAGTACTTC | CASSPWWTGAYEQYF
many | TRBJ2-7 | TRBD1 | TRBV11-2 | TGTGCCAGCACGCCCAGGGGGCTCTCCTACGAGCAGTACTTC | CASTPRGLSYEQYF
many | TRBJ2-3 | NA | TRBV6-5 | TGTGCCAGCAGTTACCAACAGGGCAACACAGATACGCAGTATTTT | CASSYQQGNTDTQYF
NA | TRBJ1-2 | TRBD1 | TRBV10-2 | TGCGCCAGCAGTGGGGGACAGGGAGGCTTCGGCTACGGCTACACCTTC | CASSGGQGGFGYGYTF
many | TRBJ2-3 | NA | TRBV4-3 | TGCGCCAGCAGCAACCATGGAACGCAGTATTTT | CASSNHGTQYF
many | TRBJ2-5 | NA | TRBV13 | TGTGCCAGCAGAATAAGGGACTACCAAGAGACCCAGTACTTC | CASRIRDYQETQYF
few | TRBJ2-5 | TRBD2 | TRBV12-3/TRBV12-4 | TGTGCCGGCAGTTTAGCAGCGGGGCAAGAGACCCAGTACTTC | CAGSLAAGQETQYF
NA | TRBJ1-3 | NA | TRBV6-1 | TGTGCCAGCAGCCAGGGACAACTTCTCTCTGGAAACACCATATATTTT | CASSQGQLLSGNTIYF
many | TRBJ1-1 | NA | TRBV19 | TGTGCCAGTGCGGAGCGAGCTACGACTGAAGCTTTCTTT | CASAERATTEAFF
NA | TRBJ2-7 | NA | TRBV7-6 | TGTGCCAGCAGCTCCTCCGTCCCCTCCTACGAGCAGTACTTC | CASSSSVPSYEQYF
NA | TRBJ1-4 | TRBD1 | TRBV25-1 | TGTGCCAGCAGTGAAGGGAACAGGGGCTCTGAAAAACTGTTTTTT | CASSEGNRGSEKLFF
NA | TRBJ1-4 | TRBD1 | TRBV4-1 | TGCGCCAGCAGCCTAGTCAGGGGGGAAGAACTGTTTTTT | CASSLVRGEELFF
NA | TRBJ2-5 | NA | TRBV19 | TGTGCCAGTAGTATAGTTACAGATAGTCAGGAGACCCAGTACTTC | CASSIVTDSQETQYF
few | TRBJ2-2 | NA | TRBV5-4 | TGTGCCAGCAGCTCCTCCGGGACCCTAAACACCGGGGAGCTGTTTTTT | CASSSSGTLNTGELFF
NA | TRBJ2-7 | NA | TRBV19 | TGTGCCAGTAGTTCGTCGTCAGAGCAGTACTTC | CASSSSSEQYF
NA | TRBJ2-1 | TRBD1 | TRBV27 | TGTGCCAGCAGTGCCCCAAGGACAGGGAACAATGAGCAGTTCTTC | CASSAPRTGNNEQFF
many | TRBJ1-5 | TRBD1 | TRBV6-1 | TGTGCCAGCAGTGAAGCATGGACAGGGAGTGGTCAGCCCCAGCATTTT | CASSEAWTGSGQPQHF
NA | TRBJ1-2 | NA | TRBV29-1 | TGCAGCGCCCTAGACAGGTTAAACTATGGCTACACCTTC | CSALDRLNYGYTF